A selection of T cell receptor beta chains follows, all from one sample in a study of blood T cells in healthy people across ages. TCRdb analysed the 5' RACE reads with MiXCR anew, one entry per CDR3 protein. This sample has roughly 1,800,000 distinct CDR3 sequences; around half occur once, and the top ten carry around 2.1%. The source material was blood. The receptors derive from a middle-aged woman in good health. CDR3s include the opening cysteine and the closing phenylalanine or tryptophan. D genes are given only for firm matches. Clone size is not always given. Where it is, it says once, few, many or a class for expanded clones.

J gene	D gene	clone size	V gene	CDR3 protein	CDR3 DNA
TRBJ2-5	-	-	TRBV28	CASRAAIEGQETQYF	TGTGCCAGCAGGGCAGCTATCGAGGGCCAAGAGACCCAGTACTTC
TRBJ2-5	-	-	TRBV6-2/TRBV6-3	CVSRLREYQETQYF	TGTGTCAGCAGACTCCGGGAGTACCAAGAGACCCAGTACTTC
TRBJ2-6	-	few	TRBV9	CASSVARSGANVLTF	TGTGCCAGCAGCGTAGCGAGGTCTGGGGCCAACGTCCTGACTTTC
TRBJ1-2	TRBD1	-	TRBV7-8	CASSSIGTEWHGYTF	TGTGCCAGCAGCTCAATCGGGACAGAGTGGCATGGCTACACCTTC
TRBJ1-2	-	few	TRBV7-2	CASSVISNYGYTF	TGTGCCAGCAGCGTAATTTCTAACTATGGCTACACCTTC
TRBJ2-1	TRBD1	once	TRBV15	CATLGTGILQETQFF	TGTGCCACCTTAGGGACAGGCATACTCCAAGAGACCCAGTTCTTC
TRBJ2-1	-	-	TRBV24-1	CATSEGLAVQFF	TGTGCCACCAGTGAAGGGCTAGCCGTGCAGTTCTTC
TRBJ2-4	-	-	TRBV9	CASNLGGTKNIQYF	TGTGCCAGCAATCTTGGGGGGACCAAAAACATTCAGTACTTC
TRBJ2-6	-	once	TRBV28	CASEGNSGANVLTF	TGTGCCAGCGAGGGGAACTCTGGGGCCAACGTCCTGACTTTC
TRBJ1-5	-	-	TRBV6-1	CASSEVRNQPQHF	TGTGCCAGCAGTGAAGTAAGAAATCAGCCCCAGCATTTT
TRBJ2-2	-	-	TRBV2	CASSGLVSTGELFF	TGTGCCAGCAGTGGCCTGGTGAGCACCGGGGAGCTGTTTTTT
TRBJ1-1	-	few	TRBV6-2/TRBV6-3	CASSYPTGATEAFF	TGTGCCAGCAGTTACCCGACGGGAGCCACTGAAGCTTTCTTT
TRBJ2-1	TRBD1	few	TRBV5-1	CASSWRQGGYNEQFF	TGCGCCAGCAGCTGGAGACAGGGGGGCTACAATGAGCAGTTCTTC
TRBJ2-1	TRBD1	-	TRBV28	CASSPHSGGLDEQFF	TGTGCCAGCAGTCCCCATTCAGGGGGCCTCGATGAGCAGTTCTTC
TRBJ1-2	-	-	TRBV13	CASRGSRADGYTF	TGTGCCAGCAGGGGAAGCAGGGCGGATGGCTACACCTTC
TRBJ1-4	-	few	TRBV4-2	CASSQAAGVGEKLFF	TGTGCCAGCAGCCAAGCTGCAGGGGTTGGTGAAAAACTGTTTTTT
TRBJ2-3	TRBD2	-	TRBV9	CASSVVGLAGVPDTQYF	TGTGCCAGCAGCGTAGTGGGACTAGCGGGGGTTCCAGATACGCAGTATTTT
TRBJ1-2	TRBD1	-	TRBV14	CASSQDLVRGQTYGYTF	TGTGCCAGCAGCCAAGATTTAGTACGGGGACAGACCTATGGCTACACCTTC
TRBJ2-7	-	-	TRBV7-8	CASSLAYVGGQDYEQYF	TGTGCCAGCAGCTTAGCGTATGTAGGAGGGCAAGACTACGAGCAGTACTTC
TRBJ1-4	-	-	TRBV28	CASSSLPRGGRPNEKLFF	TGTGCCAGCAGTTCTCTACCAAGGGGGGGCAGACCTAATGAAAAACTGTTTTTT
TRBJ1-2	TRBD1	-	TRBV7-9	CASSRQGTPGYTF	TGTGCCAGCAGTAGACAGGGGACGCCTGGCTACACCTTC
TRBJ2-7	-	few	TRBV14	CASSRDVGQAYEQYF	TGTGCCAGCAGCCGAGACGTGGGACAAGCCTACGAGCAGTACTTC
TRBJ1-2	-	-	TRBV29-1	CSVDSLYTHYGYTF	TGCAGCGTTGATAGCTTATACACCCACTATGGCTACACCTTC
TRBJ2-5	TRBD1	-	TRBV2	CASSDRQGRETQYF	TGTGCCAGCAGTGACCGACAGGGTAGGGAGACCCAGTACTTC
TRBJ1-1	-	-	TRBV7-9	CASSLEGAGEAFF	TGTGCCAGCAGCTTAGAAGGGGCGGGAGAAGCTTTCTTT
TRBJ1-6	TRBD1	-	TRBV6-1	CASWAGGYYSPLHF	TGTGCCAGCTGGGCAGGGGGATATTATTCACCCCTCCACTTT
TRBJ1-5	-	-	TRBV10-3	CAISEVPTNQPQHF	TGTGCCATCAGTGAGGTCCCAACTAATCAGCCCCAGCATTTT
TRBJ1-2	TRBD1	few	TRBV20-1	CSAKGQGGYTF	TGCAGTGCTAAAGGACAGGGTGGCTACACCTTC
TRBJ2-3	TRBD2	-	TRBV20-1	CSAIAGGGADTQYF	TGCAGTGCAATAGCGGGGGGCGGGGCAGATACGCAGTATTTT
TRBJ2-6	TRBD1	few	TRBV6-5	CASSFVRGRLNGANVLTF	TGTGCCAGCAGTTTCGTCAGGGGGCGTTTAAATGGGGCCAACGTCCTGACTTTC
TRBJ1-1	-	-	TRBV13	CASSSRRGTEAFF	TGTGCCAGCAGCTCCAGGCGGGGGACTGAAGCTTTCTTT
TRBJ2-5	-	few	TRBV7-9	CASSPEDRPQSVETQYF	TGTGCCAGCAGCCCCGAAGACAGGCCCCAGTCTGTAGAGACCCAGTACTTC
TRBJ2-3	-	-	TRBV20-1	CSAICVADTRYF	TGCAGTGCTATTTGCGTGGCAGATACGCGGTATTTT
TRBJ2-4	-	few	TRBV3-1	CASSQEKTSVAKNIQYF	TGTGCCAGCAGCCAGGAAAAAACCTCAGTAGCCAAAAACATTCAGTACTTC
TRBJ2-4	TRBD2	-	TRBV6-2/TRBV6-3	CASSSGSGGNKNIQYF	TGTGCCAGCAGTTCGGGCAGCGGGGGGAACAAAAACATTCAGTACTTC
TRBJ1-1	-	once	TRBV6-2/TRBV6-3	CASRDQKVSSEAFF	TGTGCCAGCCGAGACCAGAAAGTCTCGTCTGAAGCTTTCTTT
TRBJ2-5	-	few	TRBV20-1	CSARKASAYQETQYF	TGCAGTGCTAGGAAAGCTAGCGCTTACCAAGAGACCCAGTACTTC